Listed here are 15 T cell receptor beta chains from one sample, sequenced in a study of T-cell reconstitution after alpha-beta-depleted transplantation in children. It was with unique molecular identifiers that the TCRbeta library was prepared. TCRdb analysed the PCR reads with MiXCR anew, one entry per CDR3 protein. The profile covers about 640,000 distinct CDR3 sequences, with roughly 17% appearing a single time and approximately 1.1% taken by the ten largest. This sample comprised PBMCs from the stem cell graft donor, obtained from the stem cell graft. These receptors all come from a human donor who donated a stem cell graft to a child with acute myeloid leukemia.

This clonotype was picked up many times. The chain is built from TRBV4-3 and TRBJ2-7; D is ambiguous. There are 14 residues in the CDR3. Germline V gene sequence: CDR1 LGHNA, CDR2 YSLEER. V was trimmed by 0 bases and J by 1 base, leaving 7 bases between them. The CDR3 region is CASSQDSESYEQYF. CDR3 nucleotides: TGCGCCAGCAGCCAAGATTCGGAGTCCTACGAGCAGTACTTC.

Only a few counts were recorded for this clonotype. The chain couples TRBV2 to TRBJ1-5; 7 bases fit TRBD1. The CDR3 has 13 amino acids. Looked up from germline, CDR1 is SNHLY and CDR2 is FYNNEI. Trimming removed 7 bases from V and 3 bases from J; junction bases left unmatched: 3. In DNA form, the CDR3 reads TGTGCCAGCACGGGACAGATCAATCAGCCCCAGCATTTT. Translated, it gives CASTGQINQPQHF.

This clonotype occurred many times. V usage is TRBV6-1 and J usage is TRBJ1-5, with no clear D. Germline CDR1 reads MNHNS; CDR2 reads SASEGT. The CDR3 spans 13 residues. The germline V and J ends were trimmed by 7 bases and 2 bases, with 9 bases remaining between them. The CDR3: CASKAYGNQPQHF. CDR3 DNA: TGTGCCAGCAAGGCGTATGGCAATCAGCCCCAGCATTTT.

There are a few counts of this clonotype. The chain carries TRBV7-9 and TRBJ2-7, with TRBD1 as a possible D gene (5 bases). The V gene's germline CDR1 is SEHNR and CDR2 FQNEAQ (reference sequence). V was shortened by 4 bases and J by 1 base, with 11 bases between the two germline ends. CDR3 length: 14 residues. The CDR3 DNA sequence: TGTGCCAGCAGCTCACAGGACGGATCCTACGAGCAGTACTTC. Translated: CASSSQDGSYEQYF.

J is TRBJ2-1 and V is TRBV5-6, with D perhaps given as TRBD1 or TRBD2 (6 bases each). Trimming shortened V by 1 base and J by 7 bases, and 15 bases separated the two germline ends. In germline, CDR1 is SGHDT, CDR2 YYEEEE. The CDR3 sequence is 15 residues long. The DNA for the CDR3 is TGTGCCAGCAGCTTGACAGGGAGGCTTAGGAATGAGCAGTTCTTC. Its protein is CASSLTGRLRNEQFF.

The J gene is TRBJ2-3, the V gene TRBV20-1; 8 nucleotides match TRBD1. The CDR3 sequence is 14 residues long. Germline V gene lookup returns CDR1 DFQATT and CDR2 SNEGSKA (reference sequence). The junction had 9 bases not matched to a gene; V was cut back by 7 bases and J by 3 bases. Here the CDR3 reads CSVNQGARTDTQYF. The CDR3 coding sequence is TGCAGTGTCAACCAGGGGGCGCGGACAGATACGCAGTATTTT.

This clonotype was seen ten or more times. The J gene is TRBJ1-2, the V gene TRBV20-1, with D unclear. CDR1 and CDR2 (germline): DFQATT, SNEGSKA (reference sequence). CDR3 length equals 12 residues. Trimming removed 3 bases at V and 4 bases at J, with 9 bases between. The CDR3, as DNA: TGCAGTGCTAGCAGTGGACGCTATGGCTACACCTTC. Residues: CSASSGRYGYTF.

This clonotype was seen ten or more times. V gene TRBV20-1 combines with J gene TRBJ2-1; D possibly matches TRBD1 or TRBD2 (5 bases each). There are 16 residues in the CDR3. Germline assignment: CDR1 DFQATT and CDR2 SNEGSKA (reference sequence). V lost 3 bases and J 4 bases, leaving 19 bases between the germline ends. This CDR3 reads CSARATGSRGYNEQFF. The DNA for the CDR3 is TGCAGTGCTAGGGCTACAGGTTCGAGGGGATACAATGAGCAGTTCTTC.

On this clonotype: One end of the junction fails to match germline, which may point to a read error. The rearrangement links TRBV11-2 to TRBJ2-3, with D possibly TRBD2 on 5 matching bases. Germline V gene data show CDR1 as SGHAT and CDR2 as FQNNGV. CDR3 length: 13 residues. This chain's CDR3 is CASSLEGAGMQYF. The CDR3 nucleotides read TGTGCCAGCAGCCTAGAAGGTGCCGGGATGCAGTATTTT. The variable domain in full, with the rest retrieved from reference TRBV11-2 and TRBJ2-3, is EAGVAQSPRYKIIEKRQSVAFWCNPISGHATLYWYQQILGQGPKLLIQFQNNGVVDDSQLPKDRFSAERLKGVDSTLKIQPAKLEDSAVYLCASSLEGAGMQYFGPGTRLTVL.

This clonotype was counted at least ten times. The genes are TRBV6-5 and TRBJ1-3; TRBD1 agrees at 10 bases. Germline values: CDR1 MNHEY, CDR2 SVGAGI. The CDR3 is 16 residues long. After removal of 8 bases from V and 0 bases from J, the junction contained 7 bases not matched to a gene. The CDR3 sequence: CASSGQGPFSGNTIYF. In DNA, the CDR3 is TGTGCCAGCTCGGGACAGGGGCCCTTCTCTGGAAACACCATATATTTT.

The V and J genes are TRBV28 and TRBJ1-5; a weak D match, TRBD1 (5 bases). This CDR3 has 14 amino acids. CDR1 is MDHEN, CDR2 SYDVKM, per germline. V lost 7 bases and J lost 3, with 13 bases in between. For the CDR3, the DNA is TGTGCCAGCATCCGCAGGGACCTCAATCAGCCCCAGCATTTT. It translates to CASIRRDLNQPQHF.

The CDR3, as DNA: TGTGCCAGCAGCTTAAACCGACAGGGTTTCTACGAGCAGTACTTC. This sequence encodes CASSLNRQGFYEQYF. The gene calls are TRBV7-9 and TRBJ2-7, with 7 bases that match TRBD1. This CDR3 has 15 amino acids. V gave up 2 bases and J gave up 3 bases; unmatched junction bases: 7. CDR1 SEHNR and CDR2 FQNEAQ come from the germline V gene (reference sequence).

The V call is TRBV20-1, the J call TRBJ2-1, with D perhaps matching TRBD1 (6 bases). CDR1 is DFQATT and CDR2 is SNEGSKA in the germline V gene (reference sequence). The CDR3 totals 15 residues. Trimming took 0 bases from V and 6 from J, leaving 15 bases between them. The DNA for the CDR3 is TGCAGTGCTAGAGAAAATGGACAGTTCGTCAATGAGCAGTTCTTC. Protein sequence: CSARENGQFVNEQFF.

The CDR3 DNA follows: TGTGCCATCAGTGAGTCGAGGGCGCCCGGTTTGGGCTATGGCTACACCTTC. As protein: CAISESRAPGLGYGYTF. This chain connects TRBV10-3 to TRBJ1-2; unclear D gene. Per germline, CDR1 ENHRY and CDR2 SYGVKD. This CDR3 is 17 amino acids long. V gave up 0 bases and J gave up 4 bases, with 18 bases separating them.

This clonotype occurred many times. The chain links TRBV5-6 to TRBJ2-1, with unresolved D. The germline V and J ends were trimmed by 1 base and 0 bases, with 5 bases remaining between them. Germline-derived CDR1 and CDR2 are SGHDT and YYEEEE. CDR3 length equals 14 residues. The CDR3 DNA follows: TGTGCCAGCAGCTTGTCTCCCTCCTACAATGAGCAGTTCTTC. Its protein product is CASSLSPSYNEQFF.